The 9 T cell receptor beta chains listed next were all sequenced from one sample in a study of blood T cell repertoires in COVID-19. Produced via immunoSEQ multiplex PCR; TCRdb's table is partial and in-frame only. Of under 200,000 clones listed, roughly 90% are singletons. Sample: peripheral blood. The receptors derive from a woman in her 70s with acute or convalescent COVID-19.

The J gene is TRBJ2-1, the V gene TRBV10-2, with 11 bases matching TRBD2. Trimming took 3 bases from V and 1 from J; bases not matched to a gene: 8. Germline loops: CDR1 WSHSY, CDR2 SAAADI. The CDR3 loop spans 18 amino acids. The CDR3 DNA follows: TGCGCCAGCAGTGATCCTGCACTAGCGGGAGTGTCCTACAATGAGCAGTTCTTC. It yields the protein CASSDPALAGVSYNEQFF.

The genes are TRBV10-3 and TRBJ2-1, with 7 bases aligning to TRBD2. V dropped 2 bases and J dropped 2; count of bases not matched to a gene: 6. Germline lookup yields CDR1 ENHRY and CDR2 SYGVKD. The length of the CDR3 is 16 residues. As DNA, the CDR3 is TGTGCCATCAGTGAGAGGGAGGGCAGGACCTACAATGAGCAGTTCTTC. This translates into CAISEREGRTYNEQFF.

This chain uses TRBV27 with TRBJ2-1, with D possibly TRBD2 on 6 matching bases. This CDR3 is built from 14 residues. Per the germline V gene, CDR1 is MNHEY and CDR2 is SMNVEV (reference sequence). V lost 5 bases, J lost 3 bases, and 11 bases lay in between. CDR3 region: CASSPGSSYNEQFF. In DNA form, the CDR3 reads TGTGCCAGCAGTCCCGGGAGTAGCTACAATGAGCAGTTCTTC.

J is TRBJ2-7 and V is TRBV11-2; TRBD2 is a possible D gene (6 bases). Trimming left V 7 bases short and J 5 bases short, with 18 bases between. The germline gives CDR1 SGHAT, CDR2 FQNNGV. This CDR3 contains 14 residues. The CDR3 DNA is TGTGCCAGCACCCTTTATGGGGGAGGCAACGAGCAGTACTTC. Amino acids: CASTLYGGGNEQYF.

The chain joins TRBV25-1 to TRBJ2-5, with no clear D. CDR3 length equals 14 residues. V lost 4 bases and J lost 4, with 13 bases in between. Germline V CDR1 and CDR2: MGHDK, SYGVNS. CDR3 region: CASSAQVGLETQYF. The CDR3, as DNA: TGTGCCAGCAGTGCGCAGGTTGGCCTAGAGACCCAGTACTTC.

The chain uses TRBV2 and TRBJ2-1; 11 nucleotides line up with TRBD1. Germline trimming cut 5 bases from V and 7 bases from J; bases unmatched to any gene: 7. Germline CDR1 and CDR2: SNHLY and FYNNEI. This CDR3 is 15 amino acids long. CDR3 coding DNA: TGTGCCAGCAGTACGGGACAGGGGGTTCGAAATGAGCAGTTCTTC. This sequence encodes CASSTGQGVRNEQFF.

The J gene is TRBJ1-6, the V gene TRBV5-1; D uncertain. CDR3 length: 14 amino acids. V lost 0 bases and J lost 11, with 12 bases in between. The germline V gene encodes CDR1 SGHRS and CDR2 YFSETQ. The CDR3 region is CASSLGHQEAPLHF. Here the CDR3 DNA reads TGCGCCAGCAGCTTGGGACATCAGGAGGCACCCCTCCACTTT.

The V and J genes are TRBV6-5 and TRBJ1-3; D might be TRBD1 (6 bases). Trimming pared 2 bases from V and 8 bases from J, leaving 10 bases between. Germline assignment: CDR1 MNHEY and CDR2 SVGAGI. The CDR3 is 13 amino acids. CDR3 nucleotides: TGTGCCAGCAGTTACAACAGGGAGCACACCATATATTTT. It encodes CASSYNREHTIYF.

The rearrangement uses TRBV18 and TRBJ1-2; D gene ambiguous. The CDR3 sequence is 13 residues long. CDR1 is KGHSH, CDR2 LQKENI, per germline. Trimming cost V 6 bases and J 6 bases, with 14 bases left between them. The CDR3 sequence is CASSLPAGNGYTF. The CDR3 DNA reads as TGTGCCAGCTCCCTGCCAGCGGGTAATGGCTACACCTTC.